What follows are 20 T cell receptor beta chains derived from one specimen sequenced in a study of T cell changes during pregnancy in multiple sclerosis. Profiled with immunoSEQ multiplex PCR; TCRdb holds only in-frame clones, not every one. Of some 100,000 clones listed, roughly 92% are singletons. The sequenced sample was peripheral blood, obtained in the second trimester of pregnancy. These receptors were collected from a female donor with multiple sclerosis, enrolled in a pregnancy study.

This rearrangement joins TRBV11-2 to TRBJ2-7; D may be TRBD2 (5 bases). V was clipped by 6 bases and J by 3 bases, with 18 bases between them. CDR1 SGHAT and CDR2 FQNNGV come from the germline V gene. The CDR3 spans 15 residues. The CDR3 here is CASSPWGNGDYEQYF. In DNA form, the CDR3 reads TGTGCCAGCAGTCCTTGGGGAAACGGGGACTACGAGCAGTACTTC.

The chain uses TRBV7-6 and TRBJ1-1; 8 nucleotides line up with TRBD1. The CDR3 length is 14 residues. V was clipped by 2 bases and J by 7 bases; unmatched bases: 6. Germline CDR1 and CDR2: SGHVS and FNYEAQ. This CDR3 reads CASSLTQGAVEAFF. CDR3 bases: TGTGCCAGCAGCTTAACGCAGGGGGCGGTTGAAGCTTTCTTT.

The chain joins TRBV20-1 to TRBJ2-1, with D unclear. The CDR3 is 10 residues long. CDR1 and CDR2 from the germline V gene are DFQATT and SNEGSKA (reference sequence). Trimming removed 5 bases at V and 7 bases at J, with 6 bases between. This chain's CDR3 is CSADKNEQFF. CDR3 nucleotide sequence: TGCAGTGCTGACAAAAATGAGCAGTTCTTC.

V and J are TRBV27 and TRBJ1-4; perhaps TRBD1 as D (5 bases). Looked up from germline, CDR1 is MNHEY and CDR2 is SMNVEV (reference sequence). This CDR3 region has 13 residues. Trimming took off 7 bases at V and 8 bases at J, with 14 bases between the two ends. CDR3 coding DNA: TGTGCCAGCACAGCAGGGCCCGGCGAAAAACTGTTTTTT. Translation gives CASTAGPGEKLFF.

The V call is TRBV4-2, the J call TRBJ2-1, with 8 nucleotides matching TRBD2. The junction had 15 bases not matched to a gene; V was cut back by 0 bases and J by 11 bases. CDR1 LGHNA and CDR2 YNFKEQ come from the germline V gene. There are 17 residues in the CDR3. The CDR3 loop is CASSQDRRGGPPVKQFF. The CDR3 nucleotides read TGTGCCAGCAGCCAAGATCGTCGGGGGGGGCCCCCCGTGAAGCAGTTCTTC.

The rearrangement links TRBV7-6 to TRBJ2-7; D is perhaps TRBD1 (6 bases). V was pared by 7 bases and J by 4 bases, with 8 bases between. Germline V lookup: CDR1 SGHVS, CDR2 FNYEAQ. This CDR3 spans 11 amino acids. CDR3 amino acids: CASIGGYEQYF. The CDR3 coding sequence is TGTGCCAGCATAGGGGGTTACGAGCAGTACTTC.

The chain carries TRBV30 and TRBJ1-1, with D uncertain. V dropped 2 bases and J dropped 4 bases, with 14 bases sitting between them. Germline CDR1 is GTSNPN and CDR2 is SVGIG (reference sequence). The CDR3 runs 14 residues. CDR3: CAWSTLAFSTEAFF. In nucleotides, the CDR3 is TGTGCCTGGAGTACCTTAGCGTTCAGCACTGAAGCTTTCTTT. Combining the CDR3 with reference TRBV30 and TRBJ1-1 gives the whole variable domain SQTIHQWPATLVQPVGSPLSLECTVEGTSNPNLYWYRQAAGRGLQLLFYSVGIGQISSEVPQNLSASRPQDRQFILSSKKLLLSDSGFYLCAWSTLAFSTEAFFGQGTRLTVV.

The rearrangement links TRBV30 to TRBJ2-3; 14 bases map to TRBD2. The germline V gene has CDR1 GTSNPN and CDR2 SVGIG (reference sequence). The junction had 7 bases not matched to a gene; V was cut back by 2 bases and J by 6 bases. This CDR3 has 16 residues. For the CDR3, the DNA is TGTGCCTGGAGTATGGGACTAGCGGGAGCAGCCGATACGCAGTATTTT. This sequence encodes CAWSMGLAGAADTQYF. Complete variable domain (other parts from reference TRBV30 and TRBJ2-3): SQTIHQWPATLVQPVGSPLSLECTVEGTSNPNLYWYRQAAGRGLQLLFYSVGIGQISSEVPQNLSASRPQDRQFILSSKKLLLSDSGFYLCAWSMGLAGAADTQYFGPGTRLTVL.

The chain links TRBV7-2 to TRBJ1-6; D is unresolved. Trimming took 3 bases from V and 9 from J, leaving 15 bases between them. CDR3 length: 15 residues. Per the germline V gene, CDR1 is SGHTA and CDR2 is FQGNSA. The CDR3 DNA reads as TGTGCCAGCAGCTTGGGTCTGGCGGGGAGTTCACCCCTCCACTTT. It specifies CASSLGLAGSSPLHF.

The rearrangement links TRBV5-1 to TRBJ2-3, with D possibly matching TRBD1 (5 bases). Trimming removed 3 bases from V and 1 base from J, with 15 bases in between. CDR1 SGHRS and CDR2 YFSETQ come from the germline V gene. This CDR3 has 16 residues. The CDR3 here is CASSSLQDSGTDTQYF. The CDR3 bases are TGCGCCAGCAGCTCCCTTCAAGACAGCGGCACAGATACGCAGTATTTT. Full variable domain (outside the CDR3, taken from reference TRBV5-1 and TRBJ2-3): KAGVTQTPRYLIKTRGQQVTLSCSPISGHRSVSWYQQTPGQGLQFLFEYFSETQRNKGNFPGRFSGRQFSNSRSEMNVSTLELGDSALYLCASSSLQDSGTDTQYFGPGTRLTVL.

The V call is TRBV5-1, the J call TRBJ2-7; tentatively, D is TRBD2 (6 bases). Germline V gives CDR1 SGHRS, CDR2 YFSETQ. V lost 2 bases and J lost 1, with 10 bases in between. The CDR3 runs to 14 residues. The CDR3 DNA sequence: TGCGCCAGCAGCTTAGTCCGGGGGTCCTACGAGCAGTACTTC. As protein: CASSLVRGSYEQYF.

CDR3 residues: CATSRDWGGSEKLFF. CDR3 bases: TGTGCCACCAGCAGAGATTGGGGGGGAAGTGAAAAACTGTTTTTT. V gene TRBV15 combines with J gene TRBJ1-4, with D possibly TRBD1 on 5 matching bases. Trimming removed 0 bases at V and 7 bases at J, with 12 bases between. CDR3 length: 15 residues. Looked up from germline, CDR1 is LNHNV and CDR2 is YYDKDF (reference sequence).

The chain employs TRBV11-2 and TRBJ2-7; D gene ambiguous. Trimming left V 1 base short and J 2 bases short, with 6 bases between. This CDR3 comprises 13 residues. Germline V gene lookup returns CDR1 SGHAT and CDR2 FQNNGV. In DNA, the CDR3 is TGTGCCAGCAGCTTAGTATTTACCTACGAGCAGTACTTC. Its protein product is CASSLVFTYEQYF.

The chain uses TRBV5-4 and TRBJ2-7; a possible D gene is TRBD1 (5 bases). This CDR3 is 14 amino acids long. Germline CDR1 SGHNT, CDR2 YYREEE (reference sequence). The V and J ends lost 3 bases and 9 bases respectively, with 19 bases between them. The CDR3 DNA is TGTGCCAGCAGCTCTATGACAGCGCCCGGTGGGCAGTACTTC. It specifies CASSSMTAPGGQYF.

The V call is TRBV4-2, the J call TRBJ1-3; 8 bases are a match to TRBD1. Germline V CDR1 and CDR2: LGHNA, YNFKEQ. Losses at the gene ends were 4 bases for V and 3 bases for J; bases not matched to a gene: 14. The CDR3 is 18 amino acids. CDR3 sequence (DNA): TGTGCCAGCAGCCCCAAGATGAGCGAGACAGGGGTTGGAAACACCATATATTTT. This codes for CASSPKMSETGVGNTIYF.

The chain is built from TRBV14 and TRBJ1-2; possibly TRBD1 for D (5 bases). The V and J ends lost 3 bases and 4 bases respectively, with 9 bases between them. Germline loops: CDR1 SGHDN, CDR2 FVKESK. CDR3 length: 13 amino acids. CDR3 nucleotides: TGTGCCAGCAGCCAGGACACCTCCTATGGCTACACCTTC. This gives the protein CASSQDTSYGYTF.

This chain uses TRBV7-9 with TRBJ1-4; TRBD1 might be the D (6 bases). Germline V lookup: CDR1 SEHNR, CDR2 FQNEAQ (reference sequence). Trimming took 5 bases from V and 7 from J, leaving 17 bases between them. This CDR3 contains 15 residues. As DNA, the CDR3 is TGTGCCAGCAGCCCCTACAGGGACCCGGGTGAAAAACTGTTTTTT. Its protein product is CASSPYRDPGEKLFF.

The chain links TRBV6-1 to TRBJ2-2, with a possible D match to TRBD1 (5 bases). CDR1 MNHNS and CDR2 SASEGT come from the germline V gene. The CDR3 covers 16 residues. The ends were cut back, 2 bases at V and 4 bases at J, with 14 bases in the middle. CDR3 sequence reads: CASSERGFSPTGELFF. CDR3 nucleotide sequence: TGTGCCAGCAGTGAAAGGGGCTTTTCCCCCACCGGGGAGCTGTTTTTT.

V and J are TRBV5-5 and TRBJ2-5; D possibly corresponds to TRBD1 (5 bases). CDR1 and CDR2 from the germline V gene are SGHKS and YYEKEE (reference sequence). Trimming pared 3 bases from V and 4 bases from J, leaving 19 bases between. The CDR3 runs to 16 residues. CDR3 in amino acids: CASSSAPGFPTETQYF. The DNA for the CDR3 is TGTGCCAGCAGCTCCGCACCAGGGTTCCCTACAGAGACCCAGTACTTC. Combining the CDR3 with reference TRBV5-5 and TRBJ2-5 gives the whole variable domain DAGVTQSPTHLIKTRGQQVTLRCSPISGHKSVSWYQQVLGQGPQFIFQYYEKEERGRGNFPDRFSARQFPNYSSELNVNALLLGDSALYLCASSSAPGFPTETQYFGPGTRLLVL.

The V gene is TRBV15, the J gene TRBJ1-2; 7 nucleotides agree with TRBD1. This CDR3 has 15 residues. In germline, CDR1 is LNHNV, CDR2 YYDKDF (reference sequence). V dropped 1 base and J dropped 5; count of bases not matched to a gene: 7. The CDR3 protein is CATSRGGQFGYGYTF. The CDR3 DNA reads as TGTGCCACCAGCAGAGGGGGACAGTTTGGTTATGGCTACACCTTC.